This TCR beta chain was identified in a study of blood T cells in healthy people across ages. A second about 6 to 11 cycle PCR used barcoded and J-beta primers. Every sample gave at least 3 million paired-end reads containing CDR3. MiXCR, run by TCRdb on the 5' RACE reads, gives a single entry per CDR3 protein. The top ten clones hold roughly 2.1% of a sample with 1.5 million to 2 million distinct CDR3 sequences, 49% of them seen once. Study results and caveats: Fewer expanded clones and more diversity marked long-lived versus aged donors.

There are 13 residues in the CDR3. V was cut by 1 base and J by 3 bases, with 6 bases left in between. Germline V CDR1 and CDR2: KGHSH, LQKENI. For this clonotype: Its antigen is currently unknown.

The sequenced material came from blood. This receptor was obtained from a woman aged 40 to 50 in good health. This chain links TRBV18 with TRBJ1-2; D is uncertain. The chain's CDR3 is CASSPREDYGYTF. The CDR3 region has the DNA TGTGCCAGCTCACCACGCGAGGACTATGGCTACACCTTC.